These 18 T cell receptor beta chains share one sample of origin, sequenced in a study of T-cell reconstitution after alpha-beta-depleted transplantation in children. A TCRbeta library incorporating unique molecular identifiers was prepared. Each CDR3 protein gets one entry after TCRdb re-called the PCR reads with MiXCR. The sample carries approximately 980,000 distinct CDR3 sequences, around 30% recorded once. The specimen was PBMCs, mostly from graft donor cells, collected 360 days after TCRalphabeta/CD19-depleted stem cell transplant. These receptors were obtained from a boy in the first two years of life who had a stem cell transplant for SCID, so the T cells may come from the graft donor.

The rearrangement uses TRBV29-1 and TRBJ2-6, with D possibly matching TRBD1 (5 bases). The CDR3 has 14 residues. V was shortened by 0 bases and J by 2 bases, with 5 bases between the two germline ends. Germline CDR1 is SQVTM and CDR2 is ANQGSEA. The CDR3 DNA sequence: TGCAGCGTTGAAGACAGGGCTGGGGCCAACGTCCTGACTTTC. Protein: CSVEDRAGANVLTF. The full variable domain, in which reference TRBV29-1 and TRBJ2-6 provide the parts outside the CDR3, is SAVISQKPSRDICQRGTSLTIQCQVDSQVTMMFWYRQQPGQSLTLIATANQGSEATYESGFVIDKFPISRPNLTFSTLTVSNMSPEDSSIYLCSVEDRAGANVLTFGAGSRLTVL.

The gene calls are TRBV4-2 and TRBJ2-7; TRBD2 matches 7 bases. The CDR3 consists of 17 residues. V lost 0 bases to trimming and J lost 5 bases; unmatched junction nucleotides: 13. CDR1 is LGHNA, CDR2 YNFKEQ, per germline. As DNA, the CDR3 is TGTGCCAGCAGCCAAGATAGGAGTAGCGGGTCGACCCACGAGCAGTACTTC. Translation gives CASSQDRSSGSTHEQYF.

V usage is TRBV12-3 or TRBV12-4 and J usage is TRBJ2-7; TRBD1 aligns across 10 bases. Germline trimming cut 5 bases from V and 6 bases from J; bases unmatched to any gene: 7. The CDR3 length is 14 residues. Written as DNA, the CDR3 is TGTGCCAGCAGTCCTGGGACAGGGGTGAGCGAGCAGTACTTC. Translation: CASSPGTGVSEQYF.

This clonotype has a handful of counts. Here the CDR3 reads CSAKGPAKNIQYF. For the CDR3, the DNA is TGCAGTGCTAAGGGCCCGGCCAAAAACATTCAGTACTTC. This chain uses TRBV20-1 with TRBJ2-4, with unresolved D. CDR1 is DFQATT and CDR2 is SNEGSKA in the germline V gene (reference sequence). The CDR3 sequence is 13 residues long. The V end lost 4 bases, the J end lost 1 base, and 8 bases lay between the germline ends.

The rearrangement links TRBV25-1 to TRBJ2-7, with 9 bases lining up with TRBD1. The CDR3 is 17 amino acids. Trimming at V came to 4 bases and at J to 4 bases, leaving 14 bases not matched to a gene. CDR1 and CDR2 from the germline V gene are MGHDK and SYGVNS. The CDR3 loop is CASSGLGKGQGHYEQYF. The CDR3 nucleotides are TGTGCCAGCAGTGGGCTGGGAAAGGGACAGGGCCATTACGAGCAGTACTTC.

This sequence joins TRBV19 and TRBJ2-6, with D possibly being TRBD1 (5 bases). The ends were cut back, 8 bases at V and 4 bases at J, with 12 bases in the middle. Germline lookup yields CDR1 LNHDA and CDR2 SQIVND (reference sequence). This CDR3 contains 14 residues. The CDR3 here is CASAGSVGANVLTF. CDR3 nucleotides: TGTGCCAGTGCAGGGTCCGTCGGGGCCAACGTCCTGACTTTC.

The chain joins TRBV20-1 to TRBJ1-2; maybe TRBD1 (5 bases). V was clipped by 2 bases and J by 8 bases, with 15 bases between them. The CDR3 is made up of 13 amino acids. Looked up from germline, CDR1 is DFQATT and CDR2 is SNEGSKA (reference sequence). CDR3 loop: CSARTSRGTGYTF. The CDR3 region has the DNA TGCAGTGCTAGAACCTCCCGGGGGACCGGCTACACCTTC.

The CDR3 spells CSGGGRQETQYF. The CDR3 DNA sequence: TGCAGTGGGGGGGGTCGCCAAGAGACCCAGTACTTC. The genes are TRBV20-1 and TRBJ2-5, with TRBD2 identical over 7 bases. Per the germline V gene, CDR1 is DFQATT and CDR2 is SNEGSKA (reference sequence). The CDR3 totals 12 residues. Trimming took 7 bases from V and 1 from J; bases not matched to a gene: 3.

This clonotype was recorded a few times. This rearrangement joins TRBV5-1 to TRBJ2-3; D possibly uses TRBD1 or TRBD2 (5 bases each). The CDR3 has 15 amino acids. The germline V gene has CDR1 SGHRS and CDR2 YFSETQ. V lost 2 bases and J lost 6, with 16 bases in between. The CDR3 loop is CASSLRDRTSDTQYF. The DNA of the CDR3 is TGCGCCAGCAGCTTACGGGACCGGACCTCCGATACGCAGTATTTT.

This clonotype was counted between two and nine times. Here the CDR3 reads CSARYSRYTEAFF. The CDR3 nucleotides read TGCAGTGCTAGATATTCGCGGTACACTGAAGCTTTCTTT. V usage is TRBV20-1 and J usage is TRBJ1-1; no firm D call. The CDR3 extends over 13 amino acids. Trimming left V 2 bases short and J 3 bases short, with 10 bases between. CDR1 and CDR2 (germline): DFQATT, SNEGSKA (reference sequence).

The V gene is TRBV2, the J gene TRBJ2-5; 7 bases agree with TRBD2. Germline lookup yields CDR1 SNHLY and CDR2 FYNNEI. The CDR3 runs to 15 residues. With 10 bases clipped from V and 0 bases from J, the junction kept 11 bases outside the gene matches. CDR3 bases: TGTGCCACTTTGGGGCTAGCGGTGTACCAAGAGACCCAGTACTTC. Protein sequence: CATLGLAVYQETQYF.

The genes are TRBV6-1 and TRBJ2-7; D possibly matches TRBD1 or TRBD2 (5 bases each). The germline V gene has CDR1 MNHNS and CDR2 SASEGT. The V and J ends lost 5 bases and 7 bases respectively, with 15 bases between them. The CDR3 has 13 residues. The CDR3 loop is CASSLVGTTEQYF. Here the CDR3 DNA reads TGTGCCAGCAGTCTCGTGGGGACCACGGAGCAGTACTTC.

In this sample, this clonotype turned up many times. V and J are TRBV5-1 and TRBJ2-3; perhaps TRBD1 as D (6 bases). Per the germline V gene, CDR1 is SGHRS and CDR2 is YFSETQ. The CDR3 length is 14 residues. V was cut by 7 bases and J by 3 bases, with 15 bases left in between. CDR3 sequence (DNA): TGCGCCAGCGGGCAACAGGGCTTAACAGATACGCAGTATTTT. Encoded protein: CASGQQGLTDTQYF. Full variable domain (outside the CDR3, taken from reference TRBV5-1 and TRBJ2-3): KAGVTQTPRYLIKTRGQQVTLSCSPISGHRSVSWYQQTPGQGLQFLFEYFSETQRNKGNFPGRFSGRQFSNSRSEMNVSTLELGDSALYLCASGQQGLTDTQYFGPGTRLTVL.

The chain carries TRBV6-5 and TRBJ2-7; D perhaps matches TRBD1 (5 bases). The CDR3 runs 14 residues. CDR1 is MNHEY, CDR2 SVGAGI, per germline. V lost 3 bases, J lost 6 bases, and 15 bases lay in between. CDR3 DNA sequence: TGTGCCAGCAGTTATGGGCAGGGCCCAGGCGAGCAGTACTTC. Protein product: CASSYGQGPGEQYF.

This clonotype was counted only a few times. The chain combines TRBV6-5 with TRBJ1-5; D possibly corresponds to TRBD1 (5 bases). This CDR3 spans 15 amino acids. The germline V gene has CDR1 MNHEY and CDR2 SVGAGI. Deletions cut 2 bases from V and 0 bases from J, with 8 bases between. The DNA of the CDR3 is TGTGCCAGCAGTTACGCAGGGTATAGCAATCAGCCCCAGCATTTT. This gives the protein CASSYAGYSNQPQHF.

This chain joins TRBV9 and TRBJ1-3; D remains unclear. V shed 3 bases and J shed 6 bases, with 10 bases lying between them. This CDR3 is built from 13 residues. Germline loops: CDR1 SGDLS, CDR2 YYNGEE. Here the CDR3 reads CASSGIWENTIYF. The CDR3 nucleotides read TGTGCCAGCAGCGGGATTTGGGAAAACACCATATATTTT. The full variable domain, in which reference TRBV9 and TRBJ1-3 provide the parts outside the CDR3, is DSGVTQTPKHLITATGQRVTLRCSPRSGDLSVYWYQQSLDQGLQFLIQYYNGEERAKGNILERFSAQQFPDLHSELNLSSLELGDSALYFCASSGIWENTIYFGEGSWLTVV.

This chain joins TRBV4-1 and TRBJ1-5; perhaps TRBD1 as D (6 bases). V lost 2 bases, J lost 5 bases, and 19 bases lay in between. Germline lookup yields CDR1 MGHRA and CDR2 YSYEKL. This CDR3 is 17 amino acids long. In DNA, the CDR3 is TGCGCCAGCAGCCAATCACCGTACAGGGAAGTACATCAGCCCCAGCATTTT. Its translation: CASSQSPYREVHQPQHF.

This clonotype was counted a few times. This chain links TRBV12-3 or TRBV12-4 with TRBJ1-1, with unresolved D. Deletions cut 3 bases from V and 0 bases from J, with 8 bases between. The CDR3 has 14 residues. The CDR3 spells CASSFYNVNTEAFF. DNA for the CDR3: TGTGCCAGCAGTTTCTACAACGTGAACACTGAAGCTTTCTTT.